This T cell receptor (beta chain) was sequenced in a study of shared clonotypes between healthy human individuals. CDR1 and CDR2 (germline): SGHTA, FQGNSA. This CDR3 has 14 amino acids. Each cell subset's genomic DNA was divided evenly among several immunoSEQ plates. Repertoires were generated with immunoSEQ multiplex PCR, while TCRdb's copy carries only in-frame clones and drops some. Of some 500,000 clones in the sample, roughly three quarters were seen once. The study used approximately 90 million PBMCs per unsorted sample for genomic DNA. A remark on this clone: The sample has other DNA sequences that encode this CDR3 too.

The source is a woman in her thirties or forties in good health. Some clones in this sample may be carry-over from other donors' samples. Sequencing used PBMCs. The chain joins TRBV7-2 to TRBJ2-5; tentative D call: TRBD2 (5 bases). Near its end, the DNA agrees better with TRBJ2-7, so the J call may be wrong. The CDR3 sequence is CASSSGLLPYEQYF. For the CDR3, the DNA is TGTGCCAGCAGCTCCGGACTTCTGCCCTACGAGCAGTACTTC.